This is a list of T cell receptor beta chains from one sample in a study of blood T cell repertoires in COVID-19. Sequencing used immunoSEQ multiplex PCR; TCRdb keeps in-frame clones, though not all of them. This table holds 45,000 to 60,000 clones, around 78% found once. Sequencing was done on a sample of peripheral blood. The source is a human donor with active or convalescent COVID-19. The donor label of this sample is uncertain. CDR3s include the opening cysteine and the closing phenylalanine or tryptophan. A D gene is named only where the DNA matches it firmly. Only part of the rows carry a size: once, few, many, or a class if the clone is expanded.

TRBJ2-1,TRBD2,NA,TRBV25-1,CATAGTSGREEQFF,TGTGCCACCGCCGGGACTAGCGGGAGGGAAGAGCAGTTCTTC
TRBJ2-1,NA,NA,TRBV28,CASRLGANEQFF,TGTGCCAGCCGGCTGGGGGCCAATGAGCAGTTCTTC
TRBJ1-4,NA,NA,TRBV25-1,CASRLQENEKLFF,TGTGCCAGCAGGCTACAGGAAAATGAAAAACTGTTTTTT
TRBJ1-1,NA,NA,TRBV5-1,CASMDSGNTEAFF,TGCGCCAGTATGGACAGCGGGAACACTGAAGCTTTCTTT
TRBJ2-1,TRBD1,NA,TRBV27,CASLTSKPGGAYNEQFF,TGTGCCAGCCTAACGAGTAAGCCAGGGGGCGCCTACAATGAGCAGTTCTTC
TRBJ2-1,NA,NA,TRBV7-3,CASSLMGPSASNEQFF,TGTGCCAGCAGCTTAATGGGCCCTAGCGCAAGTAATGAGCAGTTCTTC
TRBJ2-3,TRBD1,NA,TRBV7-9,CASSQGQGTDTQYF,TGTGCCAGCAGCCAGGGACAGGGCACAGATACGCAGTATTTT
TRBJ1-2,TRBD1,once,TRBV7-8,CASSRTGTGYGYTF,TGTGCCAGCAGCCGGACCGGGACAGGATATGGCTACACCTTC
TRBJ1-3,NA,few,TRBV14,CASSQQASGNTIYF,TGTGCCAGCAGCCAACAGGCCTCTGGAAACACCATATATTTT
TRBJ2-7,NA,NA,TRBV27,CASSLSTLSEQYF,TGTGCCAGCAGTTTATCCACCTTGAGCGAGCAGTACTTC
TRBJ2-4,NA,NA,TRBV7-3,CASNDPQGPPNIQYF,TGTGCCAGCAACGATCCTCAGGGGCCGCCAAACATTCAGTACTTC
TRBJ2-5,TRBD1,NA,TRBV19,CASTKGQGWEETQYF,TGTGCCAGTACTAAAGGACAGGGGTGGGAAGAGACCCAGTACTTC
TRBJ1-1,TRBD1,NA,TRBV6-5,CASSSIPGQGVTEAFF,TGTGCCAGCAGTTCTATTCCGGGACAGGGTGTTACTGAAGCTTTCTTT
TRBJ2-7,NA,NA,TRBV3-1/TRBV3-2,CASSQDVARYEQYF,TGTGCCAGCAGCCAAGATGTGGCTCGTTACGAGCAGTACTTC
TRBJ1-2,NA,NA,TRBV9,CASSSSRGGFRGYTF,TGTGCCAGCAGCTCCTCTCGGGGGGGATTTCGGGGCTACACCTTC
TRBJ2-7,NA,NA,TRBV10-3,CAISVGLGGEQYF,TGTGCCATCAGTGTAGGTTTGGGGGGTGAGCAGTACTTC
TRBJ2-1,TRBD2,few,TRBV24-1,CATSDLGTSGRASGEQFF,TGTGCCACCAGTGATTTGGGGACTAGCGGGAGGGCCTCCGGGGAGCAGTTCTTC
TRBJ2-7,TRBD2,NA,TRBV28,CASSQTAAGGYF,TGTGCCAGCAGCCAGACGGCAGCGGGGGGGTACTTC